The rows below give T cell receptor beta chains drawn from one sample of a study of siplizumab effects on memory and regulatory T cells. Libraries were prepared by immunoSEQ multiplex PCR; TCRdb keeps only in-frame clonotypes and omits some of them. The sample holds some 100,000 clones, over 95% seen once. The sample consisted of naive CD4+ T cells sorted from blood. The receptors originated from a human donor in good health. The CDR3 runs from the conserved cysteine through the conserved F or W. D genes are given only for firm matches. Size tells how often a clone was seen (once, few, many) or the class of an expanded clone, and some rows leave it out.

cdr3_aa,cdr3_nt,v_call,j_call,clone_size,d_call
CASSPVRVPQGEQFF,TGTGCCAGCAGCCCCGTTAGGGTCCCCCAGGGTGAGCAGTTCTTC,TRBV6-6,TRBJ2-1,NA,NA
CASSLTENTEAFF,TGTGCCAGCAGCTTAACCGAGAACACTGAAGCTTTCTTT,TRBV7-9,TRBJ1-1,NA,NA
CASRRNTATNEKLFF,TGTGCCAGCAGACGAAACACAGCAACTAATGAAAAACTGTTTTTT,TRBV6-1,TRBJ1-4,NA,NA
CASRADTYSNQPQHF,TGTGCCAGCAGGGCCGACACCTATAGCAATCAGCCCCAGCATTTT,TRBV13,TRBJ1-5,NA,NA
CAISEPPGGETQYF,TGTGCCATCAGTGAACCACCGGGGGGAGAGACCCAGTACTTC,TRBV10-3,TRBJ2-5,NA,TRBD2
CASATTGTLHF,TGCGCCAGCGCGACGACAGGGACCCTCCACTTT,TRBV23-1,TRBJ1-6,NA,TRBD1
CASSLGLGSGRSTDTQYF,TGTGCCAGCAGCTTAGGTTTAGGTAGCGGGCGTAGCACAGATACGCAGTATTTT,TRBV7-2,TRBJ2-3,NA,TRBD2
CAWSVAGGTDTQYF,TGTGCCTGGAGTGTAGCGGGGGGGACAGATACGCAGTATTTT,TRBV30,TRBJ2-3,NA,TRBD2
CASSLTSGGAYNEQFF,TGTGCCAGCAGCTTAACTAGCGGGGGGGCCTACAATGAGCAGTTCTTC,TRBV7-3,TRBJ2-1,NA,TRBD2
CASSPGLAGGPTDTQYF,TGCGCCAGCAGCCCCGGACTAGCGGGGGGGCCGACAGATACGCAGTATTTT,TRBV5-1,TRBJ2-3,once,TRBD2
CASSLGSSGRGTEAFF,TGCGCCAGCAGCTTGGGGTCCAGCGGGCGGGGCACTGAAGCTTTCTTT,TRBV5-1,TRBJ1-1,NA,NA
CASSLEGGAEQYF,TGTGCCAGCAGCCTAGAAGGGGGAGCTGAGCAGTACTTC,TRBV27,TRBJ2-7,NA,NA
CATHEGGSYEQYF,TGTGCCACCCATGAAGGGGGATCCTACGAGCAGTACTTC,TRBV28,TRBJ2-7,NA,NA
CAIGTQGGDTDTQYF,TGTGCCATCGGTACACAGGGTGGAGACACAGATACGCAGTATTTT,TRBV10-3,TRBJ2-3,NA,NA
CASWDGRISYEQYF,TGTGCCAGCTGGGATGGACGGATCTCCTACGAGCAGTACTTC,TRBV6-1,TRBJ2-7,NA,NA
CASSLNRVDTQYF,TGTGCCAGCAGCTTGAACAGGGTAGATACGCAGTATTTT,TRBV7-2,TRBJ2-3,NA,NA
CASDSGGGLNEQFF,TGTGCCAGTGATAGCGGGGGGGGACTCAATGAGCAGTTCTTC,TRBV2,TRBJ2-1,NA,TRBD2
CATSEGSRSGEKLFF,TGTGCCACCAGCGAGGGGTCCAGATCTGGTGAAAAACTGTTTTTT,TRBV15,TRBJ1-4,NA,NA
CASSQTGMGEETQYF,TGCGCCAGCAGCCAAACAGGGATGGGGGAGGAGACCCAGTACTTC,TRBV4-1,TRBJ2-5,NA,NA
CASRGKGFGTEAFF,TGCGCCAGCAGGGGTAAGGGTTTTGGTACTGAAGCTTTCTTT,TRBV4-3,TRBJ1-1,NA,NA
CASSLRGETQYF,TGTGCCAGCAGCCTACGGGGGGAGACCCAGTACTTC,TRBV7-9,TRBJ2-5,NA,NA
CASSGRQGPYEQYF,TGTGCCAGTAGTGGGCGACAGGGCCCCTACGAGCAGTACTTC,TRBV19,TRBJ2-7,NA,TRBD1
CASSLGHYEAFF,TGTGCCAGCAGCTTAGGTCATTATGAAGCTTTCTTT,TRBV7-9,TRBJ1-1,NA,NA
CASSQGFIRGGDEQYF,TGCGCCAGCAGCCAAGGGTTCATCCGAGGGGGAGACGAGCAGTACTTC,TRBV4-1,TRBJ2-7,NA,NA
CASSLSFRGDGYTF,TGTGCCAGCAGTTTATCCTTCAGGGGGGATGGCTACACCTTC,TRBV28,TRBJ1-2,NA,TRBD1
CASSQDSPRPLLRNQPQHF,TGCGCCAGCAGCCAAGATAGTCCGCGACCTCTTTTGCGCAATCAGCCCCAGCATTTT,TRBV4-1,TRBJ1-5,NA,NA
CASSLQAGRDTQYF,TGTGCCAGCAGCTTACAGGCCGGGAGAGATACGCAGTATTTT,TRBV11-3,TRBJ2-3,NA,NA
CASSDRGRRTEAFF,TGTGCCAGTAGTGATAGGGGGCGACGAACTGAAGCTTTCTTT,TRBV19,TRBJ1-1,once,TRBD1
CASSYWGSDYGYTF,TGTGCCAGCAGTTACTGGGGGTCGGACTATGGCTACACCTTC,TRBV6-5,TRBJ1-2,NA,NA
CATSRVGGPYNEQFF,TGTGCCACCAGCAGAGTTGGGGGTCCCTACAATGAGCAGTTCTTC,TRBV15,TRBJ2-1,NA,NA
CAIQAGQGDTQYF,TGTGCCATCCAAGCGGGGCAAGGAGATACGCAGTATTTT,TRBV10-3,TRBJ2-3,NA,TRBD2
CASSLFTGRETQYF,TGTGCCAGCAGCTTATTTACAGGGAGGGAGACCCAGTACTTC,TRBV11-2,TRBJ2-5,NA,NA
CASSPPGGFNGYTF,TGTGCCAGCTCACCACCCGGAGGGTTTAATGGCTACACCTTC,TRBV18,TRBJ1-2,NA,NA
CASSPGAANTIYF,TGTGCCAGCTCACCGGGGGCGGCAAACACCATATATTTT,TRBV18,TRBJ1-3,NA,NA
CATSRASAGEAFF,TGTGCCACCAGCAGAGCTAGTGCGGGTGAAGCTTTCTTT,TRBV15,TRBJ1-1,NA,NA